The subject of this entry is one T cell receptor (beta chain). This clone may be a read error of a much larger clone one base away. The sample comes from a study of blood T cells in healthy people across ages. A second PCR of about 6 to 12 cycles used a sample-barcoded 5' primer and a J-beta primer mix. One entry per CDR3 protein, called by TCRdb with MiXCR from the 5' RACE reads. Of more than 1,000,000 distinct CDR3 sequences detected, 20% to 25% appear once; the ten largest clones hold approximately 0.75%. Germline V gene sequence: CDR1 DFQATT, CDR2 SNEGSKA (reference sequence). The CDR3 spans 13 residues. These data were also filed under a second study, of T cells of mothers and their children.

This TCR was recovered from a girl aged 2-9 years in good health. The chain combines TRBV20-1 with TRBJ2-3, with D uncertain. The sequenced material came from blood. The CDR3 sequence: CSASRAVTHTQYF. DNA for the CDR3: TGCAGTGCTAGTAGGGCGGTCACACATACGCAGTATTTT.